This record covers a single T cell receptor beta chain. The same CDR3 arises from other DNA sequences in this sample as well. This entry comes from a study of cytomegalovirus exposure and HLA in healthy donors. Produced via immunoSEQ multiplex PCR; TCRdb's table is partial and in-frame only. Of about 280,000 clones in the sample, roughly 90% are singletons; the top ten hold about 0.99%. V lost 1 base, J lost 0 bases, and 7 bases lay in between. The CDR3 runs 14 residues. Germline V CDR1 and CDR2: MDHEN, SYDVKM. The donors were in the roughly 130-subject validation cohort; that cohort was separate from the approximately 670-subject first cohort.

The genes are TRBV28 and TRBJ2-7; tentative D call: TRBD2 (6 bases). The clonotype originates from a woman aged 18-29 years in good health and CMV-seronegative. The sequenced material came from PBMCs. CDR3 DNA sequence: TGTGCCAGCAGTTTATCCGGGGGCTCCTACGAGCAGTACTTC. This codes for CASSLSGGSYEQYF.